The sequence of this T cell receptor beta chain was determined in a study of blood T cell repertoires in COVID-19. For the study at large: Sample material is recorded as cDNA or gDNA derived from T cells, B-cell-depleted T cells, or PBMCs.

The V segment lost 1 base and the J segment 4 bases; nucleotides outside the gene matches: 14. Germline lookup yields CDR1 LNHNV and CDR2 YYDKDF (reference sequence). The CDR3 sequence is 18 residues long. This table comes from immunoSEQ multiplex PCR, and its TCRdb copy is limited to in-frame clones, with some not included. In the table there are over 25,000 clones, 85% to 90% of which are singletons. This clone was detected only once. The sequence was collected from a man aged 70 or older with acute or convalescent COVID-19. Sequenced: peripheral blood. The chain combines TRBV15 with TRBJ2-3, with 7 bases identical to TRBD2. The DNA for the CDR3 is TGTGCCACCAGCAGAGGAGGGAGGGGCGTAGGGATCGCAGATACGCAGTATTTT. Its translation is CATSRGGRGVGIADTQYF.